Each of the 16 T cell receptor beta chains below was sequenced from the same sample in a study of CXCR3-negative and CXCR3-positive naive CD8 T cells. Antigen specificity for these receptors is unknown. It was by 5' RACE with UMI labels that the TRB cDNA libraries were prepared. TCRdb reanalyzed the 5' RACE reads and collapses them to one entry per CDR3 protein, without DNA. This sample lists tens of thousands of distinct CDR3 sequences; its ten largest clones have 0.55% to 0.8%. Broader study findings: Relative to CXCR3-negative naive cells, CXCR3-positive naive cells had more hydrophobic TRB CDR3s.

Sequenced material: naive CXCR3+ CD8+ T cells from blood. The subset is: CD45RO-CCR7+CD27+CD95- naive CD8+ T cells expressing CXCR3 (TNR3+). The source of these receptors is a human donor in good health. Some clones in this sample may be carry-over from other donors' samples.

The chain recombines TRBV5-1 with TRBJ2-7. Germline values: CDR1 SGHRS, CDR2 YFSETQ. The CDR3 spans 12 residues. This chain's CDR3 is CASSLDTDEQYF.

CDR3 region: CASSRPAEGYNEQFF. The chain links TRBV7-6 to TRBJ2-1; TCRdb reports TRBD1, a call that lacks DNA to check it against. Germline-derived CDR1 and CDR2 are SGHVS and FNYEAQ. The CDR3 runs to 15 residues.

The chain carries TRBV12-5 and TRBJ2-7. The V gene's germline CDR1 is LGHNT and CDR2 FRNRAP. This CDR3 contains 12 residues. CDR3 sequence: CASGLSPYEQYF.

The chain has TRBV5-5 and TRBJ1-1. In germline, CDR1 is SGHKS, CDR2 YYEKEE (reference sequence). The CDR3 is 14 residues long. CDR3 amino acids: CASSLFVTGTEAFF.

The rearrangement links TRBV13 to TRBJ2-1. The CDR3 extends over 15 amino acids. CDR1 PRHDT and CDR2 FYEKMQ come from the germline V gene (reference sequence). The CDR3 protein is CASSLAQSSYNEQFF.

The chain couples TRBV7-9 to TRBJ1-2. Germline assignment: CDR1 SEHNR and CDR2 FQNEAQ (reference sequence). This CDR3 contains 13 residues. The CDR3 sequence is CASSSVPKHGYTF.

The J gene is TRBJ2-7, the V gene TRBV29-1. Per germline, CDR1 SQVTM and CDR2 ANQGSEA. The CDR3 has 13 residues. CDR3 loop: CSVHLDDPYEQYF.

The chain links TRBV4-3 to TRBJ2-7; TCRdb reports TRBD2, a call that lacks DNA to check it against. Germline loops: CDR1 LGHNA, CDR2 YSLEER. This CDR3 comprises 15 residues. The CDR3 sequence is CASSPDGLSGYEQYF.

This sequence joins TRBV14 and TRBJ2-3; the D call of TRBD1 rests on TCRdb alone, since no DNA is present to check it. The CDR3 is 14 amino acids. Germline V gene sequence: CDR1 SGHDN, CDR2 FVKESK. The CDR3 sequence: CASSPVRGADTQYF.

CDR3 loop: CSLEGGEVSGNTIYF. The gene calls are TRBV29-1 and TRBJ1-3. The CDR3 sequence is 15 residues long. Germline CDR1 reads SQVTM; CDR2 reads ANQGSEA.

CDR3 in amino acids: CATSREWNYEQYF. The chain employs TRBV15 and TRBJ2-7. The CDR3 is 13 residues long. Looked up from germline, CDR1 is LNHNV and CDR2 is YYDKDF (reference sequence).

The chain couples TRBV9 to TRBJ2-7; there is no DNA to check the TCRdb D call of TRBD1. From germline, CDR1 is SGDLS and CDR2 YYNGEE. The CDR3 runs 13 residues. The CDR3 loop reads CASSYGQFYEQYF.

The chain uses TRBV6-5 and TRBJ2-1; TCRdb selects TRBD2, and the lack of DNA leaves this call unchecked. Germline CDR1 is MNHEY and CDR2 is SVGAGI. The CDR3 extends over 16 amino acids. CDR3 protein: CASSADLPSSYNEQFF.

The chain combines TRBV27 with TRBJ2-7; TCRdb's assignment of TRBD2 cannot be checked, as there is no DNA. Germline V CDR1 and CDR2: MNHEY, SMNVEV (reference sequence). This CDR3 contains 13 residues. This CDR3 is CASTTAGVREQYF.

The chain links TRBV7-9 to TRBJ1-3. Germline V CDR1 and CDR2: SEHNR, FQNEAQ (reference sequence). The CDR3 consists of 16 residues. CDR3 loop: CASTPSGGLTGNTIYF.

The CDR3 protein is CASSLGTQGYEQYF. The V and J genes are TRBV7-9 and TRBJ2-7; the D call of TRBD1 rests on TCRdb alone, since no DNA is present to check it. The CDR3 extends over 14 amino acids. CDR1 SEHNR and CDR2 FQNEAQ come from the germline V gene (reference sequence).